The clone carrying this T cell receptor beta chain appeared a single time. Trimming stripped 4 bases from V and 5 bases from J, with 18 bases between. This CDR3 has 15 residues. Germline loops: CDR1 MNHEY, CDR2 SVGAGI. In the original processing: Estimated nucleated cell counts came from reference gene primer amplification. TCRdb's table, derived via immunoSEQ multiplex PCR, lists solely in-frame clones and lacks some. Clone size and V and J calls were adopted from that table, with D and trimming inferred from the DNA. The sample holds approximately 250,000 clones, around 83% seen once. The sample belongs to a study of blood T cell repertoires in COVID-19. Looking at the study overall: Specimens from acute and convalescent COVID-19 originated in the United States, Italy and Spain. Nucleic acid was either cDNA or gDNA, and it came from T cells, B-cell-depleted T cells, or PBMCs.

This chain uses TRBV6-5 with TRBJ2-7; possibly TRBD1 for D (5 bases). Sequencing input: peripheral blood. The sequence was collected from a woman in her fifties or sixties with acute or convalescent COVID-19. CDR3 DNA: TGTGCCAGCAGTTTCCTTGTGCAGGGCTCGGACGAGCAGTACTTC. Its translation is CASSFLVQGSDEQYF.